This TCR beta chain was profiled in a study of sequential checkpoint blockade in melanoma. On the study more broadly: Maintenance nivolumab came after either treatment sequence.

Sequencing used immunoSEQ multiplex PCR; TCRdb keeps in-frame clones, though not all of them. In the table there are around 15,000 clones, 65% to 80% of which are singletons. The length of the CDR3 is 14 residues. The germline gives CDR1 SGDLS, CDR2 YYNGEE. V was shortened by 0 bases and J by 0 bases, with 7 bases between the two germline ends. The treatment is: randomized to nivolumab then ipilimumab (arm A) or the reverse (arm B). None of the patients previously received DNA-damaging chemotherapy. This TCR was sampled from a human donor with melanoma. The chain links TRBV9 to TRBJ2-7, with D possibly TRBD2 on 5 matching bases. The material sequenced was CD8+ T cells sorted from blood (inferred from file names), taken from a patient given nivolumab and ipilimumab in sequence. The CDR3 spells CASSVVLDSYEQYF. CDR3 sequence (DNA): TGTGCCAGCAGCGTAGTACTAGACTCCTACGAGCAGTACTTC.